This T cell receptor (beta chain) was profiled in a study of shared clonotypes between healthy human individuals. The study's findings and limits: Despite large depth, rarefaction showed incomplete sorted-subset sequencing. A generally larger estimated richness was seen in naive subsets than in memory subsets.

Selected positively for CCR7 and CD45RO-negative, naive CD8 cells excluded terminally differentiated effector memory CD45RA+ cells. Assay: immunoSEQ multiplex PCR; the TCRdb copy retains only in-frame clones and omits some. The sample lists about 590,000 clones, just under 97% occurring once. Germline V CDR1 and CDR2: SGHVS, FQNEAQ. Trimming left V 5 bases short and J 2 bases short, with 12 bases between. The CDR3 totals 15 residues. Turning to this clone: Antigen unknown.

The chain employs TRBV7-8 and TRBJ1-4; D perhaps matches TRBD1 (5 bases). Sequencing was performed on naive CD8+ T cells sorted from blood. The sequence derives from a woman aged 30 to 39 in good health. The CDR3 spells CASSAREGTNEKLFF. The CDR3 nucleotides are TGTGCCAGCAGCGCCAGGGAGGGCACTAATGAAAAACTGTTTTTT.